A selection of T cell receptor beta chains follows, all from one sample in a study of T cell changes during pregnancy in multiple sclerosis. Some clones are missing from TCRdb's copy, which holds only in-frame ones; the method was immunoSEQ multiplex PCR. The table shows about 75,000 clones, with about 93% occurring only once. This material consisted of CD4+ T cells from peripheral blood mononuclear cells, taken after pregnancy. The source of these receptors is a female donor with multiple sclerosis, enrolled in a pregnancy study. Each CDR3 is given without its conserved first and last residue.

J gene,V gene,CDR3 length,CDR3 protein
TRBJ1-1,TRBV7-2,14,ASSLGGDRVKTEAF
TRBJ2-5,TRBV4-1,14,ASSQDGTGGTETQY
TRBJ1-1,TRBV7-2,12,ASSYRWKGTEAF
TRBJ2-5,TRBV10-3,14,AISESRGLAGETQY
TRBJ1-1,TRBV6-1,11,ASSARDSTEAF
TRBJ2-2,TRBV5-4,14,ASSLGLAGVFGELF
TRBJ2-7,TRBV10-3,14,AISLNRDRLSYEQY
TRBJ2-7,TRBV18,13,ASSPYSGRASEQY
TRBJ1-2,TRBV5-1,15,ASSRIPGLTNGYGYT
TRBJ2-2,TRBV14,12,ASSRGMITGELF
TRBJ1-4,TRBV20-1,9,SAPGTVKLF
TRBJ1-2,TRBV19,13,ASSIGPGQLHGYT
TRBJ2-5,TRBV19,11,ASSTQRVGTQY
TRBJ1-1,TRBV13,12,ASSTGQGSSEAF
TRBJ2-4,TRBV4-1,16,ASSQLGGGLQGKNIQY
TRBJ2-3,TRBV5-1,15,ASSLEGVKGSTDTQY
.,TRBV28,13,ASSLQDRGPYEQY
TRBJ1-5,TRBV19,13,ASSIDRQGDQPQH
TRBJ1-5,TRBV7-2,13,ASSLRGNSNQPQH
TRBJ2-1,TRBV19,12,ATRTGSSYNEQF
TRBJ1-6,TRBV19,11,ASSPREGSPLH
TRBJ2-3,TRBV9,13,ASSPRQGRTDTQY
TRBJ2-3,TRBV7-2,13,ASSLARTGRVPQY
TRBJ1-5,TRBV6-5,12,ASSYSSRNQPQH
TRBJ2-3,TRBV11-2,14,ASSLDQATSTDTQY
TRBJ2-5,TRBV7-8,16,ASFLARGLATPAETQY
TRBJ2-3,TRBV9,14,ASSVVLDRSTDTQY
TRBJ1-4,TRBV2,11,ASRTGSNEKLF
TRBJ1-5,TRBV6-1,12,ASSTGQGTQPQH
TRBJ1-1,TRBV5-4,14,ASSLGTRPVNTEAF
TRBJ2-7,TRBV14,14,ASSQGRTVEGLEQY
TRBJ2-6,TRBV5-4,15,ASSLVRGWSGANVLT
TRBJ2-7,TRBV29-1,12,SVGGLAGGYEQY
TRBJ1-1,TRBV18,14,ASSLAGGASNTEAF
TRBJ2-1,TRBV7-8,10,ASSLVHGEQF
TRBJ2-1,TRBV9,14,ASSVELAGADNEQF
TRBJ1-1,TRBV5-1,14,ASSLGGTGSNTEAF
TRBJ1-5,TRBV18,15,ASSSGGEGMSNQPQH
TRBJ1-5,TRBV2,10,ASTGINQPQH
TRBJ2-1,TRBV19,14,ASSRGVPPLNNEQF
TRBJ2-6,TRBV9,16,ASSTRQGAPSGANVLT
TRBJ1-1,TRBV7-8,13,ASSFDKSGNTEAF
TRBJ1-2,TRBV4-3,15,ASSGQVGFESNYGYT
TRBJ1-3,TRBV28,13,ASSRGQGSGNTIY
TRBJ2-1,TRBV28,14,ASVQREGVAYNEQF
TRBJ2-1,TRBV6-5,14,ASSYSAGRLGNEQF
TRBJ2-1,TRBV2,16,ASSSTRGLAGAGNEQF
TRBJ2-1,TRBV5-3,14,ARSHLFRDFYNEQF
TRBJ1-5,TRBV19,13,ASSPGQGGYQPQH
TRBJ1-1,TRBV2,12,ASRPLQGNTEAF
TRBJ1-2,TRBV27,11,ASSFRGQHGYT